This T cell receptor beta chain is from a study of blood T cell repertoires in COVID-19. Looking at the study overall: There were acute and convalescent COVID-19 samples, and they came from the United States, Italy and Spain. Sources were T cells, B-cell-depleted T cells, or PBMCs; the material itself was cDNA or gDNA.

Trimming shortened V by 2 bases and J by 3 bases, and 7 bases separated the two germline ends. Germline assignment: CDR1 MNHEY and CDR2 SVGAGI. CDR3 length: 14 amino acids. Original processing methods: Reference gene primer amplification yielded estimated nucleated cell counts. The method was immunoSEQ multiplex PCR; TCRdb's version includes in-frame clones alone and lacks a portion of them. D and trimming come from the DNA, and the V and J calls and clone size come from that table. The table lists roughly 100,000 clones, around 91% of them singletons. Enrolled during active infection, Seattle patients were then followed longitudinally. This clone has a single count.

V is TRBV6-5 and J is TRBJ2-2; a possible D gene is TRBD2 (6 bases). Sequencing was done on a sample of peripheral blood. This TCR derives from a man younger than 35 with COVID-19, enrolled during active disease. DNA for the CDR3: TGTGCCAGCAGTTACGGGGGGTACACCGGGGAGCTGTTTTTT. It specifies CASSYGGYTGELFF.